These T cell receptor beta chains were read from a single sample in a study of cytomegalovirus exposure and HLA in healthy donors. TCRdb's table, derived via immunoSEQ multiplex PCR, lists solely in-frame clones and lacks some. Of approximately 280,000 clones listed, 70% to 90% are singletons. Sequencing was carried out using PBMCs. The source is a woman aged 18-29 years in good health and CMV-seronegative. CDR3s include the opening cysteine and the closing phenylalanine or tryptophan. The D gene is left open where the match is weak. Part of the rows lack a size; the others show once, few, many or a class for expanded clones.

- | - | TRBJ2-1 | TRBV11-2 | CASSHTGAGGFF | TGTGCCAGCAGTCACACCGGGGCCGGGGGGTTCTTC
- | - | TRBJ2-1 | TRBV2 | CASSDPGRPFF | TGTGCCAGCAGTGATCCAGGTAGGCCGTTCTTC
- | once | TRBJ2-3 | TRBV11-2 | CASSTALGRNTDTQYF | TGTGCCAGCAGCACAGCCCTGGGGCGTAACACAGATACGCAGTATTTT
TRBD1 | - | TRBJ1-4 | TRBV10-3 | CAIRGTGIGEKLFF | TGTGCCATCAGGGGGACAGGGATCGGTGAAAAACTGTTTTTT
TRBD1 | - | TRBJ1-3 | TRBV7-2 | CASSPRQGRSGNTIYF | TGTGCCAGCAGCCCCCGACAGGGCCGCTCTGGAAACACCATATATTTT
- | - | TRBJ1-3 | TRBV6-6 | CASSDLLPSGNTIYF | TGTGCCAGCAGTGATCTCCTACCCTCTGGAAACACCATATATTTT
- | - | TRBJ2-3 | TRBV9 | CASSRHGVRGSQNTDTQYF | TGTGCCAGCTCCCGACATGGGGTAAGGGGTTCGCAAAACACAGATACGCAGTATTTT
- | - | TRBJ1-1 | TRBV2 | CASSDSVGRTEAFF | TGTGCCAGCAGTGACAGTGTAGGGAGGACTGAAGCTTTCTTT
- | - | TRBJ1-1 | TRBV10-1 | CASSESDSLEAFF | TGCGCCAGCAGTGAGTCCGACAGTCTAGAAGCTTTCTTT
TRBD1 | - | TRBJ2-2 | TRBV7-9 | CASSEGDRGFTGELFF | TGTGCCAGCAGCGAGGGGGACAGGGGGTTCACCGGGGAGCTGTTTTTT
TRBD2 | once | TRBJ2-7 | TRBV15 | CATSRGPGLAESYEQYF | TGTGCCACCAGCAGAGGCCCCGGACTAGCGGAGTCCTACGAGCAGTACTTC
- | - | TRBJ2-3 | TRBV5-4 | CASTWVGGTDTQYF | TGTGCCAGCACCTGGGTAGGGGGCACAGATACGCAGTATTTT
- | - | TRBJ2-4 | TRBV27 | CASSLSGIAKNIQYF | TGTGCCAGCAGTCTTTCAGGGATAGCCAAAAACATTCAGTACTTC
TRBD1 | - | TRBJ2-5 | TRBV11-2 | CASSLEGSGDRGPGETQYF | TGTGCCAGCAGCTTAGAGGGCAGTGGGGACAGGGGGCCAGGGGAGACCCAGTACTTC
TRBD1 | - | TRBJ1-3 | TRBV6-4 | CASSALGDRGSGNTIYF | TGTGCCAGCAGCGCCCTTGGGGACAGGGGGTCTGGAAACACCATATATTTT
- | - | TRBJ1-6 | TRBV7-9 | CASSLEGGSSYNSPLHF | TGTGCCAGCAGCTTAGAAGGCGGTAGCTCCTATAATTCACCCCTCCACTTT
- | - | TRBJ2-7 | TRBV19 | CASSKGSPYEQYF | TGTGCCAGTAGTAAAGGGAGCCCCTACGAGCAGTACTTC
- | - | TRBJ1-6 | TRBV30 | CAWTYGVLYNSPLHF | TGTGCCTGGACGTACGGGGTTCTCTATAATTCACCCCTCCACTTT
- | few | TRBJ2-7 | TRBV13 | CASSLSRGSSYEQYF | TGTGCCAGCAGCTTATCTAGGGGGTCGTCCTACGAGCAGTACTTC
- | - | TRBJ1-1 | TRBV7-2 | CASSFTANTEAFF | TGTGCCAGCAGCTTTACAGCGAACACTGAAGCTTTCTTT
- | - | TRBJ2-1 | TRBV4-1 | CASSPLLRDSYNEQFF | TGCGCCAGCAGCCCTCTTTTGCGGGATTCCTACAATGAGCAGTTCTTC
- | - | TRBJ2-3 | TRBV6-4 | CASSYEGTDTQYF | TGTGCCAGCAGTTACGAGGGCACAGATACGCAGTATTTT
TRBD1 | once | TRBJ2-7 | TRBV9 | CASSPDRPTYEQYF | TGTGCCAGCAGCCCGGACAGGCCGACCTACGAGCAGTACTTC
- | - | TRBJ2-3 | TRBV2 | CASSELSQTRTDTQYF | TGTGCCAGCAGTGAATTGTCCCAAACTCGCACAGATACGCAGTATTTT
TRBD2 | - | TRBJ2-1 | TRBV5-1 | CASSLSVSGGEEEQFF | TGCGCCAGCAGCTTGAGTGTTAGCGGGGGAGAGGAGGAGCAGTTCTTC
TRBD2 | - | TRBJ2-7 | TRBV4-1 | CASSQGGGLAGGGTYEQYF | TGCGCCAGCAGCCAAGGAGGGGGACTAGCGGGGGGCGGGACCTACGAGCAGTACTTC
TRBD2 | - | TRBJ2-2 | TRBV5-4 | CASKGSGTSGELFF | TGTGCCAGCAAGGGTAGCGGGACCTCCGGGGAGCTGTTTTTT
- | - | TRBJ1-1 | TRBV18 | CASSEGLNTEAFF | TGTGCCAGCTCGGAGGGGCTGAACACTGAAGCTTTCTTT
TRBD1 | once | TRBJ1-6 | TRBV6-5 | CASSHQTGDNSPLHF | TGTGCCAGCAGTCACCAGACAGGGGACAATTCCCCCCTCCACTTT
TRBD1 | once | TRBJ1-1 | TRBV6-5 | CASSFTGGGTEAFF | TGTGCCAGCAGTTTCACAGGGGGCGGCACTGAAGCTTTCTTT
- | - | TRBJ1-1 | TRBV29-1 | CSVEVGGGAFF | TGCAGCGTTGAGGTTGGGGGGGGAGCTTTCTTT
- | - | TRBJ1-1 | TRBV20-1 | CSAFRHTEAFF | TGCAGTGCTTTCCGACATACTGAAGCTTTCTTT
- | - | TRBJ2-7 | TRBV6-5 | CASSYSVGRNLYEQYF | TGTGCCAGCAGTTACTCAGTCGGCAGGAACCTCTACGAGCAGTACTTC
- | - | TRBJ1-5 | TRBV7-8 | CASSLDPALGRAGDQPQHF | TGTGCCAGCAGCTTAGACCCCGCCTTAGGCAGGGCAGGGGATCAGCCCCAGCATTTT
TRBD1 | - | TRBJ2-7 | TRBV5-1 | CASSPETGGIDEQYF | TGCGCCAGCAGCCCGGAGACAGGGGGTATCGACGAGCAGTACTTC
TRBD2 | - | TRBJ2-3 | TRBV7-2 | CASSLLAGGADTQYF | TGTGCCAGCAGCTTACTAGCGGGGGGAGCAGATACGCAGTATTTT
- | - | TRBJ2-1 | TRBV10-1 | CASSVDRFLANEQFF | TGCGCCAGCAGCGTGGACAGATTCCTCGCCAATGAGCAGTTCTTC
TRBD2 | - | TRBJ2-3 | TRBV7-3 | CASSSGLAGRTDTQYF | TGTGCCAGCAGCTCGGGACTAGCGGGGAGAACAGATACGCAGTATTTT
- | - | TRBJ2-7 | TRBV5-1 | CASSGGTGSSYEQYF | TGCGCCAGCAGCGGGGGAACAGGGAGCTCCTACGAGCAGTACTTC
TRBD1 | - | TRBJ1-3 | TRBV5-6 | CASSAGTGVGNTIYF | TGTGCCAGCAGCGCGGGTACAGGGGTGGGAAACACCATATATTTT
- | - | TRBJ2-7 | TRBV6-5 | CASSIPGEQYF | TGTGCCAGCAGTATTCCCGGCGAGCAGTACTTC
- | - | TRBJ2-6 | TRBV19 | CASSIAGANVLTF | TGTGCCAGTAGTATAGCGGGGGCCAACGTCCTGACTTTC
TRBD2 | - | TRBJ2-3 | TRBV11-2 | CASSLGRTSGYTDTQYF | TGTGCCAGCAGCTTAGGAAGGACTAGCGGCTACACAGATACGCAGTATTTT
- | - | TRBJ2-5 | TRBV5-4 | CASSPGTFSGEETQYF | TGTGCCAGCAGCCCCGGGACATTCTCCGGGGAGGAGACCCAGTACTTC
- | - | TRBJ2-3 | TRBV20-1 | CSGRGADTQYF | TGCAGTGGGAGGGGCGCAGATACGCAGTATTTT
TRBD1 | - | TRBJ2-5 | TRBV10-3 | CAITEGQGSQETQYF | TGTGCCATCACCGAGGGACAGGGGTCTCAAGAGACCCAGTACTTC
- | - | TRBJ1-2 | TRBV19 | CASKRGGAADFYGYTF | TGTGCCAGTAAAAGAGGGGGTGCGGCGGACTTCTATGGCTACACCTTC
- | - | TRBJ1-2 | TRBV29-1 | CSAPRSSADYGYTF | TGCAGCGCACCCCGAAGCTCAGCGGACTATGGCTACACCTTC